One and the same sample provided the 30 T cell receptor beta chains below, sequenced in a study of beta chain features in type 1 diabetes (dated 2018 in TCRdb). Receptors were amplified or captured by the immunoSEQ multiplex PCR assay. The entire isolated RNA was reverse transcribed using the High Capacity cDNA Reverse Transcription Kit, and thus expressed TCRB transcripts were sequenced. The source is immuneACCESS, and TCRdb retained only in-frame sequences with V and J called. Part of the clones is not carried over; for the studies checked, unresolved V genes explain less than half of this, and the remainder is unexplained. This sample holds roughly 500,000 clones; approximately 30% were observed only once. The ten largest clones take up more than 0.055% of the sample. Sequenced sample: naive CD4+ T cells from blood. Taken with the paper, the label for cell subset or site translates to: true naive CD4+ T cells. These receptors all come from a man between 18 and 29 years old in good health.

The chain has TRBV5-1 and TRBJ2-7; D call uncertain. Trimming removed 4 bases at V and 6 bases at J, with 14 bases between. The CDR3 contains 13 residues. Germline V gene data show CDR1 as SGHRS and CDR2 as YFSETQ. This CDR3 reads CASSDDGRVEQYF. The CDR3 DNA is TGCGCCAGCAGCGACGACGGCAGAGTCGAGCAGTACTTC.

Here the CDR3 DNA reads TGCAGCGTTGCGCGGACAGCCTCCTACGAGCAGTACTTC. It codes for CSVARTASYEQYF. V is TRBV29-1 and J is TRBJ2-7; a possible D gene is TRBD1 (6 bases). Trimming took off 4 bases at V and 0 bases at J, with 10 bases between the two ends. This CDR3 has 13 amino acids. CDR1 and CDR2 from the germline V gene are SQVTM and ANQGSEA.

The chain recombines TRBV5-6 with TRBJ2-7; TRBD1 agrees at 7 bases. V lost 1 base to trimming and J lost 3 bases; unmatched junction nucleotides: 4. Looked up from germline, CDR1 is SGHDT and CDR2 is YYEEEE. The CDR3 is 14 residues long. This CDR3 reads CASSLYGTDYEQYF. The DNA for the CDR3 is TGTGCCAGCAGCTTGTATGGGACAGACTACGAGCAGTACTTC.

The chain combines TRBV27 with TRBJ2-1; tentatively, D is TRBD1 or TRBD2 (5 bases each). The germline V gene has CDR1 MNHEY and CDR2 SMNVEV (reference sequence). CDR3 size: 16 residues. The germline V and J ends were trimmed by 4 bases and 4 bases, with 17 bases remaining between them. The CDR3 spells CASSSPRASLYNEQFF. In nucleotides, the CDR3 is TGTGCCAGCAGTTCCCCCAGGGCTAGCTTATACAATGAGCAGTTCTTC.

The chain recombines TRBV30 with TRBJ1-2, with D hard to call. The CDR3 totals 14 residues. In germline, CDR1 is GTSNPN, CDR2 SVGIG (reference sequence). Trimming left V 0 bases short and J 4 bases short, with 12 bases between. Here the CDR3 reads CAWSVRRAAYGYTF. CDR3 nucleotide sequence: TGTGCCTGGAGTGTACGGAGGGCAGCCTATGGCTACACCTTC.

This clone appeared a few times. The chain carries TRBV7-8 and TRBJ1-1, with a weak D call TRBD1 (5 bases). The V gene's germline CDR1 is SGHVS and CDR2 FQNEAQ. V gave up 4 bases and J gave up 3 bases, with 9 bases separating them. The CDR3 loop spans 13 amino acids. The CDR3 DNA reads as TGTGCCAGCAGCTGGGGCGGGGACACTGAAGCTTTCTTT. Protein product: CASSWGGDTEAFF.

This clone was found a few times. The genes are TRBV29-1 and TRBJ2-4, with 7 bases identical to TRBD1. V lost 2 bases to trimming and J lost 8 bases; unmatched junction nucleotides: 6. The CDR3 length is 13 residues. Germline-derived CDR1 and CDR2 are SQVTM and ANQGSEA. The CDR3 DNA sequence: TGCAGCGTTGAACGACAGGGAAGGGACATTCAGTACTTC. The encoded protein is CSVERQGRDIQYF.

The CDR3 bases are TGTGCCTGGAGTGTTGCCCGAGCCAACGTCCTGACTTTC. Residues: CAWSVARANVLTF. J is TRBJ2-6 and V is TRBV30; D unclear. The germline V gene has CDR1 GTSNPN and CDR2 SVGIG (reference sequence). V lost 0 bases and J lost 7, with 7 bases in between. The CDR3 is 13 residues long.

The V and J genes are TRBV5-4 and TRBJ2-5; D possibly corresponds to TRBD2 (6 bases). The V and J ends lost 4 bases and 3 bases respectively, with 13 bases between them. Germline V gene sequence: CDR1 SGHNT, CDR2 YYREEE (reference sequence). The CDR3 consists of 14 residues. CDR3 bases: TGTGCCAGCAGCCCACGGGCGGGGAAAGAGACCCAGTACTTC. Its translation is CASSPRAGKETQYF.

This chain joins TRBV5-1 and TRBJ1-5; a possible D gene is TRBD1 (6 bases). Germline values: CDR1 SGHRS, CDR2 YFSETQ. The CDR3 covers 14 residues. V lost 0 bases and J 6 bases, leaving 10 bases between the germline ends. Here the CDR3 reads CASSLERGGQPQHF. The CDR3, as DNA: TGCGCCAGCAGCTTGGAAAGGGGGGGTCAGCCCCAGCATTTT.

V gene TRBV19 combines with J gene TRBJ2-1, with D uncertain. The CDR3 length is 13 residues. The germline CDR1 and CDR2 sequences are LNHDA and SQIVND (reference sequence). Trimming removed 7 bases from V and 0 bases from J, with 7 bases in between. The DNA for the CDR3 is TGTGCCAGTACCTTGAGCTCCTACAATGAGCAGTTCTTC. It specifies CASTLSSYNEQFF.

This clone was seen a handful of times. The DNA of the CDR3 is TGTGCGGGGCGGGAGGGCCCTCTAGAGACCCAGTACTTC. Translated, it gives CAGREGPLETQYF. J is TRBJ2-5 and V is TRBV7-2, with 9 bases lining up with TRBD2. Looked up from germline, CDR1 is SGHTA and CDR2 is FQGNSA. The CDR3 has 13 amino acids. Based on the CDR3 plus reference TRBV7-2 and TRBJ2-5, the full variable domain is GAGVSQSPSNKVTEKGKDVELRCDPISGHTALYWYRQSLGQGLEFLIYFQGNSAPDKSGLPSDRFSAERTGGSVSTLTIQRTQQEDSAVYLCAGREGPLETQYFGPGTRLLVL.

The rearrangement uses TRBV7-9 and TRBJ1-3, with TRBD1 identical over 11 bases. This CDR3 region has 13 residues. Germline assignment: CDR1 SEHNR and CDR2 FQNEAQ (reference sequence). Germline trimming cut 5 bases from V and 8 bases from J; bases unmatched to any gene: 2. The CDR3 region has the DNA TGTGCCAGCAGCCCGGGACAGGGGGACACCATATATTTT. Amino acids: CASSPGQGDTIYF.

The chain links TRBV7-8 to TRBJ2-1; TRBD1 aligns across 8 bases. CDR3 length equals 12 residues. V gave up 10 bases and J gave up 7 bases; unmatched junction bases: 6. Germline V CDR1 and CDR2: SGHVS, FQNEAQ. DNA of the CDR3: TGTGCCAAGACAGGGGAAGGTAATGAGCAGTTCTTC. Translation: CAKTGEGNEQFF. The complete variable domain, with remaining parts taken from reference TRBV7-8 and TRBJ2-1, reads GAGVSQSPRYKVAKRGQDVALRCDPISGHVSLFWYQQALGQGPEFLTYFQNEAQLDKSGLPSDRFFAERPEGSVSTLKIQRTQQEDSAVYLCAKTGEGNEQFFGPGTRLTVL.

This rearrangement joins TRBV25-1 to TRBJ1-2; D is ambiguous. V was clipped by 6 bases and J by 0 bases, with 11 bases between them. Germline-derived CDR1 and CDR2 are MGHDK and SYGVNS. The CDR3 is 14 residues long. The CDR3 DNA reads TGTGCCAGCAGGGTAAGGCCGCCTAACTATGGCTACACCTTC. This gives the protein CASRVRPPNYGYTF.

The V gene is TRBV6-5, the J gene TRBJ1-1, with TRBD1 matching 7 bases. V lost 4 bases and J lost 2; bases outside the gene matches: 4. The germline V gene has CDR1 MNHEY and CDR2 SVGAGI. CDR3 length: 14 amino acids. The CDR3 loop reads CASSSAGGNTEAFF. CDR3 coding DNA: TGTGCCAGCAGTTCGGCAGGGGGTAACACTGAAGCTTTCTTT.

The chain has TRBV29-1 and TRBJ2-5; TRBD1 matches 12 bases. The CDR3 has 15 residues. V shed 7 bases and J 5 bases; nucleotides not matched to a gene: 11. In germline, CDR1 is SQVTM, CDR2 ANQGSEA. CDR3 DNA: TGCAGCGCCGGGACAGGGGGCCTGGGAAGGGAGACCCAGTACTTC. Translating gives CSAGTGGLGRETQYF.

The sample holds a few counts of this clone. The chain combines TRBV6-1 with TRBJ1-4, with 7 bases matching TRBD1. With V trimmed by 5 bases and J by 5 bases, 8 bases remained unmatched. CDR1 is MNHNS and CDR2 is SASEGT in the germline V gene. This CDR3 has 15 residues. The CDR3 protein is CASSLSTGSNEKLFF. CDR3 DNA sequence: TGTGCCAGCAGTCTCTCGACAGGGTCGAATGAAAAACTGTTTTTT.

The chain recombines TRBV20-1 with TRBJ1-2; D not certain. The V gene's germline CDR1 is DFQATT and CDR2 SNEGSKA (reference sequence). The CDR3 contains 8 residues. CDR3 sequence: CSPVGYTF. The CDR3 nucleotides read TGCAGCCCAGTCGGCTACACCTTC.

The rearrangement links TRBV30 to TRBJ2-7; 9 bases agree with TRBD1. The CDR3 runs 13 residues. Per the germline V gene, CDR1 is GTSNPN and CDR2 is SVGIG (reference sequence). V lost 5 bases, J lost 4 bases, and 6 bases stayed unmatched. The DNA for the CDR3 is TGTGCCTGGGCACTGACAGGGGGTTACGAGCAGTACTTC. It is translated as CAWALTGGYEQYF.

J is TRBJ2-5 and V is TRBV7-9; D gene uncertain. This CDR3 comprises 14 residues. Trimming removed 5 bases from V and 2 bases from J, with 12 bases in between. Germline-derived CDR1 and CDR2 are SEHNR and FQNEAQ (reference sequence). In DNA form, the CDR3 reads TGTGCCAGCAGCCCCTCGCTCCTTCAAGAGACCCAGTACTTC. Amino acids: CASSPSLLQETQYF.

This clone was seen more than once but under ten times. At the DNA level, this CDR3 is encoded by other sequences in the same sample as well. The genes are TRBV19 and TRBJ2-1; TRBD2 matches 13 bases. The V gene end was trimmed by 1 base and the J gene end by 8 bases; junction bases not matched to a gene: 5. This CDR3 is built from 16 residues. Germline values: CDR1 LNHDA, CDR2 SQIVND (reference sequence). CDR3 sequence: CASSIGTSGRTDEQFF. The CDR3 nucleotides are TGTGCCAGTAGTATAGGGACTAGCGGGAGAACCGATGAGCAGTTCTTC.

The chain couples TRBV21-1 to TRBJ2-7; TRBD1, the D gene given by the table, was not confirmed from the DNA. TRBV21-1 is a pseudogene locus. The CDR3 runs to 15 residues. CDR3 nucleotide sequence: TGTGCCAGCAGCAAAGAGCAGGGACACCCCTACGAGCAGTACTTC. Protein sequence: CASSKEQGHPYEQYF.

A note on this clone: One end of the junction does not line up with germline, which may come from a read error. The gene calls are TRBV30 and TRBJ2-7; D gene unclear. CDR3 length: 12 residues. CDR1 is GTSNPN and CDR2 is SVGIG in the germline V gene (reference sequence). The CDR3 loop reads CAWSTNRVPGEF. CDR3 in DNA: TGTGCCTGGAGTACAAACCGGGTCCCCGGCGAATTC.

This CDR3 is CSVEIGETQYF. Written as DNA, the CDR3 is TGCAGCGTTGAAATTGGGGAGACCCAGTACTTC. The V and J genes are TRBV29-1 and TRBJ2-5; D remains unclear. This CDR3 region has 11 residues. The V gene lost 2 bases and the J gene lost 5 bases, with 6 bases spanning the gap. CDR1 is SQVTM and CDR2 is ANQGSEA in the germline V gene. Looking up the rest from reference TRBV29-1 and TRBJ2-5 gives the full variable domain: SAVISQKPSRDICQRGTSLTIQCQVDSQVTMMFWYRQQPGQSLTLIATANQGSEATYESGFVIDKFPISRPNLTFSTLTVSNMSPEDSSIYLCSVEIGETQYFGPGTRLLVL.

The rearrangement joins TRBV20-1 to TRBJ1-3; D gene uncertain. Germline CDR1 DFQATT, CDR2 SNEGSKA (reference sequence). V dropped 6 bases and J dropped 10 bases, with 13 bases sitting between them. This CDR3 is 11 amino acids long. CDR3 residues: CSAKVFSTIYF. The CDR3 coding sequence is TGCAGTGCCAAGGTGTTCTCTACCATATATTTT.

This clone was seen only a few times. The rearrangement uses TRBV10-3 and TRBJ2-7; the match to TRBD2 covers 11 bases. V dropped 4 bases and J dropped 3; count of bases not matched to a gene: 2. CDR1 is ENHRY and CDR2 is SYGVKD in the germline V gene. The CDR3 is 14 amino acids. This CDR3 is CAISGLAGSYEQYF. CDR3 in DNA: TGTGCCATCAGTGGACTAGCGGGAAGCTACGAGCAGTACTTC.

This clone has a handful of counts. V gene TRBV19 combines with J gene TRBJ2-5; D is possibly TRBD1 or TRBD2 (5 bases each). V was pared by 3 bases and J by 0 bases, with 14 bases between. The CDR3 extends over 16 amino acids. Germline V gene sequence: CDR1 LNHDA, CDR2 SQIVND (reference sequence). The CDR3 is CASSIRAGTYQETQYF. In DNA form, the CDR3 reads TGTGCCAGTAGTATTCGGGCAGGGACGTACCAAGAGACCCAGTACTTC.

The V gene is TRBV4-1, the J gene TRBJ2-1, with TRBD1 matching over 10 bases. The CDR3 spans 14 residues. The ends lost 4 bases at V and 7 bases at J; junction bases unmatched: 4. CDR1 and CDR2 from the germline V gene are MGHRA and YSYEKL. The CDR3 sequence: CASSLGDRGNEQFF. CDR3 nucleotide sequence: TGCGCCAGCAGCCTTGGGGACAGGGGAAATGAGCAGTTCTTC.

A word on this clone: Other DNA sequences in the sample encode the same CDR3. V usage is TRBV7-9 and J usage is TRBJ2-2, with D unresolved. Between the trimmed V and J ends, which lost 5 bases and 4 bases, there was a span of 5 bases. CDR1 is SEHNR, CDR2 FQNEAQ, per germline (reference sequence). This CDR3 region has 12 residues. CDR3 bases: TGTGCCAGCAGCCCGGTCACCGGGGAGCTGTTTTTT. This gives the protein CASSPVTGELFF.